This section outlines one TCR beta chain sequence together with its context. In the source study's methods: From reference gene primer amplification, estimates of nucleated cell counts were derived. TCRdb's copy holds only in-frame clones and misses some; the assay was immunoSEQ multiplex PCR. The V and J calls and clone size come from that table; D and trimming were worked out from the DNA. The sample records fewer than 150,000 clones, roughly 72% being singletons. The sample originates from a study of blood T cell repertoires in COVID-19. Study information: Some COVID-19 samples were acute and others convalescent; all came from the United States, Italy and Spain. PBMCs, B-cell-depleted T cells, or T cells were the source of the cDNA or gDNA that made up the material.

Looked up from germline, CDR1 is SEHNR and CDR2 is FQNEAQ (reference sequence). The V and J ends lost 3 bases and 7 bases respectively, with 15 bases between them. The CDR3 has 15 residues. This clonotype was obtained from a human donor in a cohort sampled during active COVID-19. The chain is built from TRBV7-9 and TRBJ1-4; D not certain. Sequencing input: peripheral blood. The chain's CDR3 is CASSFPDTGSEKLFF. CDR3 nucleotides: TGTGCCAGCAGCTTCCCCGACACCGGTAGTGAAAAACTGTTTTTT.